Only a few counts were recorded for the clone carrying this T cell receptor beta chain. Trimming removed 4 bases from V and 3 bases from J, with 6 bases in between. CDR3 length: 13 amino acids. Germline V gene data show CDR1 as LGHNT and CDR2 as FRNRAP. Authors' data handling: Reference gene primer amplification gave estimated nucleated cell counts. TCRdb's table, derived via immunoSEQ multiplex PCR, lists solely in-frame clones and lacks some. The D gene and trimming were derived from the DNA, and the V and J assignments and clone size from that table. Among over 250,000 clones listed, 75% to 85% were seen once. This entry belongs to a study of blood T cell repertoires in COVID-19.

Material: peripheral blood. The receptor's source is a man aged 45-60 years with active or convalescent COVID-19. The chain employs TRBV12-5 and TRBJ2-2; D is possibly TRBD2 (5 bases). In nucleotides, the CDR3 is TGTGCTAGTGGTTCCGGGGACACCGGGGAGCTGTTTTTT. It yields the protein CASGSGDTGELFF.